This T cell receptor (beta chain) was documented in a study of blood T cell repertoires in COVID-19. Profiled with immunoSEQ multiplex PCR; TCRdb holds only in-frame clones, not every one. The data contain 62,000 or so clones, about 86% of them singletons. This CDR3 comprises 13 residues. Germline assignment: CDR1 MGHDK and CDR2 SYGVNS. J lost 10 bases, V lost 6 bases, and 4 bases had no gene match. Material: peripheral blood. This clonotype was sampled from a woman aged 55-70 years with acute or convalescent COVID-19. The rearrangement joins TRBV25-1 to TRBJ1-6; 9 nucleotides match TRBD1. The CDR3 DNA follows: TGTGCCAGCAGGGAACAGGGGGCCTCACCCCTCCACTTT. Amino acid sequence: CASREQGASPLHF. Using reference TRBV25-1 and TRBJ1-6 for the parts outside the CDR3, the full variable domain is EADIYQTPRYLVIGTGKKITLECSQTMGHDKMYWYQQDPGMELHLIHYSYGVNSTEKGDLSSESTVSRIRTEHFPLTLESARPSHTSQYLCASREQGASPLHFGNGTRLTVT.